This T cell receptor (beta chain) derives from a study of T-cell reconstitution after alpha-beta-depleted transplantation in children (dated by TCRdb to the mid-2010s). Regarding the complete study: T-cell immune reconstitution after TCRalphabeta/CD19-depleted allogeneic hematopoietic cell transplantation in children was quantitatively tracked in the study by means of TCR repertoire profiling.

The library was built by means of PCR. Sequencing instrument: Illumina HiSeq 2500. TCR library preparation used molecular barcoding, with unique molecular identifiers applied to normalize quantification of the TCRbeta repertoire. Using fastp trimming at Q25 and MiXCR clonotype assembly, TCRdb reanalyzed the public sequencing data and kept in-frame beta chains. A single entry per CDR3 protein holds the most common genes and DNA from its merged rows. In all, the sample holds some 500,000 distinct CDR3 sequences, and around 20% of those were seen once. The ten largest clones take up about 3.1% of the sample. This clonotype was recorded many times. Its antigen has not been determined. Base qualities are not at hand, and no much larger clone is one base apart. The germline V gene encodes CDR1 SGHTA and CDR2 FQGTGA. The CDR3 runs 14 residues from the cysteine to the phenylalanine. Left in the record is the CDR3 DNA by itself, 42 bases read in frame from the first base. The junction shows trimming of 1 base on V and 2 bases on J, plus 8 bases between the germline ends.

This specimen was PBMCs from the stem cell graft donor, taken from the stem cell graft. The sequence came from a human donor who donated a stem cell graft to a child with acute lymphoblastic leukemia. The chain couples TRBV7-3 to TRBJ2-5, with no D gene named confidently. The CDR3 here reads CASSLSGGQETQYF. The bases read TGTGCCAGCAGCTTAAGTGGTGGGCAAGAGACCCAGTACTTC.